Sequencing of this T cell receptor beta chain was carried out in a study of blood T cell repertoires in COVID-19 (dated by TCRdb to 2020 to 2021). Regarding the study in general: Samples from collaborators originated in the United States, Italy and Spain and spanned both the acute and convalescent phases of COVID-19. The sample metadata nearly always contained a de-identified subject ID, COVID-19 status, age in years and sex. The material from the prospective study consisted of cDNA or gDNA derived from T cells, B-cell-depleted T cells, or PBMCs. Deeply sampled blood TCRbeta repertoires from subjects exposed to, actively infected with, or recovered from COVID-19 were included in the dataset. A freely available public database, intended as a resource for researchers studying the immune response to SARS-CoV-2, is where the repertoires were released. The samples were drawn from two sources: the first 160 participants of the ongoing ImmuneRACE study, and 1,000 to 1,500 subjects contributed by 6 global collaborators. Where HLA class I and class II types were available, the types were taken from metadata supplied by the sample provider, not from assay-based typing.

This clone was found once. Its antigen is currently not known. Base qualities are not recorded, but no much larger clone differs from it by a single base. Points the paper makes about the study in general: Clinical and demographic metadata were provided uncurated, with the amount varying by source and participant.

The immunoSEQ Assay, a bias-controlled multiplex PCR, was used to amplify TCRbeta CDR3 regions from genomic DNA. The source study handled its data this way. Nucleated cell counts per sample were estimated from amplification of reference gene primers within the assay. To quantify the absolute abundance of each unique TCRbeta CDR3 rearrangement, sequence reads were collapsed and filtered. For each sample, productive Simpson clonality was calculated by taking the square root of Simpson's diversity index across productive rearrangements. TCRdb took this table from immuneACCESS and kept in-frame rearrangements with V and J called. Such tables lack part of the clones; where checked against another copy, unresolved V genes explain under half of the gap, and the rest is unexplained. V, J and clone size are taken as reported in that table, and D and trimming were inferred from the DNA itself. The sample table contains about 260,000 clones; only one count was recorded for roughly 83% of them. Of the sample, approximately 2.1% falls within the top ten clones.

The germline V gene specifies SGHNT as CDR1 and YENEEA as CDR2. The CDR3 goes from the cysteine to the phenylalanine over 15 residues. CDR3 DNA is the only sequence kept; it has 45 bases, read in frame from the first base. A distance of 17 bases separates the germline ends of V and J, which lose 5 bases and 4 bases respectively. Participants in the prospective study were enrolled through a virtual design, were aged about 18 to 100 years, and lived in roughly 25 United States geographic areas. In the prospective study, cohorts were assigned on the basis of participant-reported clinical history obtained from a screening survey and a study questionnaire. For ImmuneRACE Cohort 3, a participant was defined as recovered based on two consecutive negative NP/OP PCR tests, clearance by a healthcare professional, or resolution of symptoms. Mobile phlebotomists in the prospective study collected whole blood, serum and a nasopharyngeal or oropharyngeal swab from every participant. Prospective study participants could optionally give additional blood draws and questionnaires over an approximately two-month period. Before DNA extraction, prospective study blood samples were shipped either frozen or at room temperature.

The TCR originated in a woman between 50 and 59 years old who had recovered from COVID-19. The sequencing sample was made of PBMCs or T cells enriched from blood (not recorded which). The chain joins TRBV11-3 to TRBJ1-1; the D gene cannot be named for sure. The CDR3 protein: CASSRKPRVGTEAFF. In nucleotides, the sequence is TGTGCCAGCAGCCGTAAACCGAGGGTGGGCACTGAAGCTTTCTTT.